One and the same sample provided the 27 T cell receptor beta chains below, sequenced in a study of T cell responses to AZD1222 COVID-19 vaccine. The method was immunoSEQ multiplex PCR; TCRdb's version includes in-frame clones alone and lacks a portion of them. The sample comprises about 160,000 clones, 88% of which are singletons, and roughly 5.5% rests with the top ten. The sequencing used peripheral blood, collected on day 0 of AZD1222 vaccination. These receptors originate from an adult in good health.

This clone was counted a few times. The rearrangement uses TRBV27 and TRBJ1-6; possible D gene TRBD1, 6 bases. The V end was cut by 6 bases, the J end by 6 bases, with 18 bases between. Looked up from germline, CDR1 is MNHEY and CDR2 is SMNVEV (reference sequence). This CDR3 has 16 amino acids. The CDR3 DNA reads as TGTGCCAGCAGGCAGGGACATACGGCCGGTAATTCACCCCTCCACTTT. Amino acids: CASRQGHTAGNSPLHF.

DNA for the CDR3: TGCAGCGTCGCAGGGTTGGGATTAGACGGGACACGATACCACTCCTACGAGCAGTACTTC. Amino acids: CSVAGLGLDGTRYHSYEQYF. The rearrangement joins TRBV29-1 to TRBJ2-7, with D possibly matching TRBD1 (6 bases). The CDR3 sequence is 20 residues long. V gave up 6 bases and J gave up 0 bases, with 33 bases separating them. Germline V CDR1 and CDR2: SQVTM, ANQGSEA.

This chain uses TRBV18 with TRBJ1-6; 7 nucleotides agree with TRBD1. CDR3 length: 15 amino acids. Germline V gene lookup returns CDR1 KGHSH and CDR2 LQKENI. Trimming at V came to 1 base and at J to 6 bases, leaving 3 bases not matched to a gene. The CDR3 bases are TGTGCCAGCTCACCACGGACAGGCGTTAATTCACCCCTCCACTTT. It encodes CASSPRTGVNSPLHF.

The chain employs TRBV25-1 and TRBJ1-4; 7 nucleotides line up with TRBD1. The CDR3 has 13 residues. The germline V gene has CDR1 MGHDK and CDR2 SYGVNS. J was trimmed by 7 bases and V by 8 bases; bases with no gene match: 7. This CDR3 is CASRQGASEKLFF. Here the CDR3 DNA reads TGTGCCAGCCGACAGGGCGCCTCTGAAAAACTGTTTTTT.

This chain links TRBV19 with TRBJ1-5; 7 nucleotides line up with TRBD1. Unmatched junction bases numbered 6, after V lost 7 bases and J lost 6 bases. Germline CDR1 reads LNHDA; CDR2 reads SQIVND (reference sequence). CDR3 length: 13 amino acids. CDR3 protein: CASTRQGGQPQHF. The CDR3 nucleotides are TGTGCCAGTACCAGACAGGGTGGTCAGCCCCAGCATTTT.

The chain recombines TRBV2 with TRBJ1-6; D might be TRBD1 (5 bases). With 6 bases removed from V and 14 bases from J, the gap between germline ends came to 11 bases. Germline CDR1 and CDR2: SNHLY and FYNNEI. This CDR3 comprises 11 residues. CDR3 nucleotides: TGTGCCAGCAGATTGATGGGGGCCCTCCACTTT. Protein: CASRLMGALHF.

The chain joins TRBV27 to TRBJ1-1; D might be TRBD1 (6 bases). There are 12 residues in the CDR3. The ends were cut back, 8 bases at V and 5 bases at J, with 12 bases in the middle. Germline V gene lookup returns CDR1 MNHEY and CDR2 SMNVEV (reference sequence). CDR3 amino acids: CASGLQGTEAFF. The CDR3 nucleotides are TGTGCCAGCGGTCTACAGGGTACTGAAGCTTTCTTT.

The V and J genes are TRBV5-5 and TRBJ2-3; D unclear. The CDR3 has 14 residues. V was pared by 0 bases and J by 3 bases, with 8 bases between. Germline-derived CDR1 and CDR2 are SGHKS and YYEKEE (reference sequence). This CDR3 reads CASSLAASTDTQYF. In DNA, the CDR3 is TGTGCCAGCAGCTTGGCCGCCAGTACAGATACGCAGTATTTT.

V and J are TRBV7-8 and TRBJ2-3, with a weak D call TRBD1 (7 bases). The CDR3 covers 13 residues. Germline lookup yields CDR1 SGHVS and CDR2 FQNEAQ. The V end was cut by 5 bases, the J end by 10 bases, with 16 bases between. CDR3 in DNA: TGTGCCAGCAGCCGGATCCAGGGGGGTTCGCAGTATTTT. This gives the protein CASSRIQGGSQYF.

The chain joins TRBV6-5 to TRBJ1-6; maybe TRBD1 (5 bases). V was pared by 7 bases and J by 9 bases, with 10 bases between. This CDR3 has 12 amino acids. CDR1 and CDR2 (germline): MNHEY, SVGAGI. The CDR3 reads CASNQGSSPLHF. The CDR3 region has the DNA TGTGCCAGCAATCAGGGCAGTTCACCCCTCCACTTT.

This chain links TRBV2 with TRBJ1-1; possible D gene TRBD1, 6 bases. Germline V gene data show CDR1 as SNHLY and CDR2 as FYNNEI. CDR3 length equals 12 residues. With 6 bases removed from V and 8 bases from J, the gap between germline ends came to 13 bases. The DNA for the CDR3 is TGTGCCAGCAGAGCGGACAGTCGCGAAGCTTTCTTT. Translated, it gives CASRADSREAFF.

This chain links TRBV18 with TRBJ1-5; D is possibly TRBD1 (5 bases). CDR1 KGHSH and CDR2 LQKENI come from the germline V gene. V was pared by 3 bases and J by 5 bases, with 14 bases between. This CDR3 is 15 amino acids long. The CDR3 protein is CASSPGLGGDQPQHF. The CDR3 DNA follows: TGTGCCAGCTCACCCGGCTTAGGAGGGGATCAGCCCCAGCATTTT.

This clone has more than one count but fewer than ten. The chain combines TRBV15 with TRBJ1-2, with unresolved D. CDR3 length equals 16 residues. The V end was cut by 5 bases, the J end by 2 bases, with 18 bases between. Germline V gene data show CDR1 as LNHNV and CDR2 as YYDKDF (reference sequence). The CDR3 nucleotides are TGTGCCACCAGCGGAGCGGGGTCGAGTTTGAACTATGGCTACACCTTC. Its protein is CATSGAGSSLNYGYTF.

This chain joins TRBV10-3 and TRBJ2-1; either TRBD1 or TRBD2 may fit D (5 bases each). Germline V gene data show CDR1 as ENHRY and CDR2 as SYGVKD. Trimming took 7 bases from V and 0 from J, leaving 25 bases between them. The CDR3 is 19 residues long. The CDR3 loop reads CAIISVGALGRSSYNEQFF. Here the CDR3 DNA reads TGTGCCATCATATCGGTGGGTGCCCTGGGACGGTCCTCCTACAATGAGCAGTTCTTC.

The gene calls are TRBV5-4 and TRBJ1-3, with D tentatively TRBD1 (6 bases). The germline CDR1 and CDR2 sequences are SGHNT and YYREEE (reference sequence). V was clipped by 0 bases and J by 4 bases, with 11 bases between them. The CDR3 runs 15 residues. CDR3 in DNA: TGTGCCAGCAGCTTGGTGGGGGCGCTAGGAAACACCATATATTTT. Its translation: CASSLVGALGNTIYF. The whole variable domain, remainder taken from reference TRBV5-4 and TRBJ1-3, is ETGVTQSPTHLIKTRGQQVTLRCSSQSGHNTVSWYQQALGQGPQFIFQYYREEENGRGNFPPRFSGLQFPNYSSELNVNALELDDSALYLCASSLVGALGNTIYFGEGSWLTVV.

This clone was counted once. The CDR3 spells CASSPGELYNEQFF. DNA of the CDR3: TGTGCCAGCAGCCCGGGGGAGCTATACAATGAGCAGTTCTTC. The V gene is TRBV7-3, the J gene TRBJ2-1, with D perhaps TRBD2 (6 bases). The CDR3 contains 14 residues. The V end lost 5 bases, the J end lost 4 bases, and 12 bases lay between the germline ends. Germline lookup yields CDR1 SGHTA and CDR2 FQGTGA.

The chain has TRBV2 and TRBJ1-1, with 8 nucleotides matching TRBD1. Looked up from germline, CDR1 is SNHLY and CDR2 is FYNNEI. J lost 4 bases, V lost 8 bases, and 12 bases had no gene match. The CDR3 length is 15 residues. As DNA, the CDR3 is TGTGCCAGCTCAAGTCCGGGACAGGTTTTCACTGAAGCTTTCTTT. Protein product: CASSSPGQVFTEAFF.

This sequence joins TRBV7-2 and TRBJ1-2, with D uncertain. The V end lost 5 bases, the J end lost 5 bases, and 12 bases lay between the germline ends. Per germline, CDR1 SGHTA and CDR2 FQGNSA. The CDR3 has 13 residues. CDR3 residues: CASSPQQVYGYTF. The CDR3 DNA is TGTGCCAGCAGCCCGCAGCAGGTGTATGGCTACACCTTC.

The chain joins TRBV2 to TRBJ2-7, with 10 bases aligning to TRBD2. The V gene's germline CDR1 is SNHLY and CDR2 FYNNEI. The V segment lost 6 bases and the J segment 3 bases; nucleotides outside the gene matches: 5. The CDR3 extends over 14 amino acids. The CDR3 nucleotides are TGTGCCAGCAGCGCCGGGACTAGCGACTACGAGCAGTACTTC. Translated, it gives CASSAGTSDYEQYF. Looking up the rest from reference TRBV2 and TRBJ2-7 gives the full variable domain: EPEVTQTPSHQVTQMGQEVILRCVPISNHLYFYWYRQILGQKVEFLVSFYNNEISEKSEIFDDQFSVERPDGSNFTLKIRSTKLEDSAMYFCASSAGTSDYEQYFGPGTRLTVT.

This clone was seen a single time. The chain carries TRBV7-3 and TRBJ2-7; a weak D match, TRBD1 (6 bases). From germline, CDR1 is SGHTA and CDR2 FQGTGA. The CDR3 totals 14 residues. V gave up 0 bases and J gave up 4 bases, with 10 bases separating them. CDR3 bases: TGTGCCAGCAGCTTAACGGACAGCAAATACGAGCAGTACTTC. Its protein is CASSLTDSKYEQYF.

The chain employs TRBV5-1 and TRBJ2-1; 11 bases are a match to TRBD2. Germline CDR1 reads SGHRS; CDR2 reads YFSETQ. The CDR3 is 15 residues long. V lost 0 bases to trimming and J lost 4 bases; unmatched junction nucleotides: 0. CDR3 region: CASSLVAGGYNEQFF. CDR3 in DNA: TGCGCCAGCAGCTTGGTAGCGGGGGGGTACAATGAGCAGTTCTTC.

This sequence joins TRBV28 and TRBJ2-7; D may be TRBD1 or TRBD2 (5 bases each). From germline, CDR1 is MDHEN and CDR2 SYDVKM. The ends were cut back, 6 bases at V and 3 bases at J, with 21 bases in the middle. The CDR3 contains 16 residues. CDR3 protein: CASRGQDNEGIYEQYF. The CDR3 nucleotides read TGTGCCAGCAGGGGTCAGGATAACGAGGGGATCTACGAGCAGTACTTC.

The chain employs TRBV4-3 and TRBJ1-2; D call uncertain. V lost 2 bases, J lost 7 bases, and 11 bases lay in between. Germline CDR1 LGHNA, CDR2 YSLEER. There are 13 residues in the CDR3. CDR3 sequence reads: CASSQSGERGYTF. The CDR3 nucleotides are TGCGCCAGCAGCCAATCCGGGGAGCGTGGCTACACCTTC.

In this sample, this clone turned up once. An end of the junction does not agree with germline; a read error may underlie this. In DNA, the CDR3 is TGTGCTAGCAGACAGCCAAACACCGGGGAGCTGTTTTTT. This gives the protein CASRQPNTGELFF. The chain uses TRBV7-7 and TRBJ2-2; TRBD1 might be the D (5 bases). Germline V gene lookup returns CDR1 SSHAT and CDR2 FNYEAQ (reference sequence). The CDR3 totals 13 residues.

The gene calls are TRBV4-3 and TRBJ2-3, with D hard to call. There are 13 residues in the CDR3. The germline gives CDR1 LGHNA, CDR2 YSLEER. The V end lost 4 bases, the J end lost 0 bases, and 5 bases lay between the germline ends. CDR3 DNA: TGCGCCAGCAGCCTAACTAGCACAGATACGCAGTATTTT. It specifies CASSLTSTDTQYF.

The V call is TRBV20-1, the J call TRBJ2-1; D is unclear. The CDR3 runs 11 residues. The V gene's germline CDR1 is DFQATT and CDR2 SNEGSKA (reference sequence). V was trimmed by 4 bases and J by 3 bases, leaving 4 bases between them. Here the CDR3 reads CSATDYNEQFF. The CDR3 coding sequence is TGCAGTGCTACGGACTACAATGAGCAGTTCTTC.

V is TRBV30 and J is TRBJ1-1, with TRBD1 identical over 9 bases. Germline assignment: CDR1 GTSNPN and CDR2 SVGIG (reference sequence). J gave up 2 bases and V 3 bases, and 1 base lay outside the gene matches. There are 13 residues in the CDR3. CDR3 loop: CAWRTGGNTEAFF. The CDR3, as DNA: TGTGCCTGGAGGACAGGGGGTAACACTGAAGCTTTCTTT.